The 13 T cell receptor beta chains presented below share a single source sample, sequenced in a study of T cell changes during pregnancy in multiple sclerosis. Data came from immunoSEQ multiplex PCR; TCRdb stores just in-frame clones and leaves some out. The table shows about 59,000 clones, with 80% to 95% occurring only once. The sample here was CD4+ T cells from peripheral blood mononuclear cells, taken before pregnancy. These receptors originate from a female donor with multiple sclerosis, enrolled in a pregnancy study.

The chain joins TRBV6-1 to TRBJ1-5; 9 bases are shared with TRBD1. V shed 0 bases and J 6 bases; nucleotides not matched to a gene: 6. The germline V gene encodes CDR1 MNHNS and CDR2 SASEGT. The CDR3 has 16 residues. The CDR3 coding sequence is TGTGCCAGCAGTGAAGCCTGGACAGGGGAGCGTCAGCCCCAGCATTTT. Its protein product is CASSEAWTGERQPQHF.

The chain employs TRBV28 and TRBJ2-7; 10 nucleotides align to TRBD1. This CDR3 contains 15 residues. Losses at the gene ends were 8 bases for V and 3 bases for J; bases not matched to a gene: 10. Looked up from germline, CDR1 is MDHEN and CDR2 is SYDVKM. CDR3 bases: TGTGCCAGCCGGGACAGGGGCCTAAACTACTACGAGCAGTACTTC. Encoded protein: CASRDRGLNYYEQYF. Looking up the rest from reference TRBV28 and TRBJ2-7 gives the full variable domain: DVKVTQSSRYLVKRTGEKVFLECVQDMDHENMFWYRQDPGLGLRLIYFSYDVKMKEKGDIPEGYSVSREKKERFSLILESASTNQTSMYLCASRDRGLNYYEQYFGPGTRLTVT.

J is TRBJ2-6 and V is TRBV27, with 7 bases fitting TRBD2. The germline V gene has CDR1 MNHEY and CDR2 SMNVEV (reference sequence). The CDR3 is 19 amino acids. After removal of 3 bases from V and 1 base from J, the junction contained 12 bases not matched to a gene. This chain's CDR3 is CASSLSGVLVLSGANVLTF. CDR3 coding DNA: TGTGCCAGCAGTTTGAGCGGGGTACTTGTATTATCTGGGGCCAACGTCCTGACTTTC. Complete variable domain (other parts from reference TRBV27 and TRBJ2-6): EAQVTQNPRYLITVTGKKLTVTCSQNMNHEYMSWYRQDPGLGLRQIYYSMNVEVTDKGDVPEGYKVSRKEKRNFPLILESPSPNQTSLYFCASSLSGVLVLSGANVLTFGAGSRLTVL.

The chain uses TRBV4-2 and TRBJ1-1, with 7 bases fitting TRBD1. The CDR3 is 15 residues long. Germline V gives CDR1 LGHNA, CDR2 YNFKEQ. Trimming took 0 bases from V and 4 from J; bases not matched to a gene: 5. DNA for the CDR3: TGTGCCAGCAGCCAAGATGGGTCAGGGGGCACTGAAGCTTTCTTT. It encodes CASSQDGSGGTEAFF.

The gene calls are TRBV6-5 and TRBJ2-6; D unclear. CDR3 length: 15 amino acids. Deletions cut 3 bases from V and 2 bases from J, with 8 bases between. From germline, CDR1 is MNHEY and CDR2 SVGAGI. The CDR3 loop reads CASSYHTAGANVLTF. CDR3 in DNA: TGTGCCAGCAGTTATCACACAGCTGGGGCCAACGTCCTGACTTTC.

This clone was detected only once. The chain links TRBV28 to TRBJ2-7; 9 positions match TRBD2. Germline values: CDR1 MDHEN, CDR2 SYDVKM. Trimming took 10 bases from V and 3 from J; bases not matched to a gene: 13. This CDR3 spans 15 amino acids. CDR3 sequence: CATYSSGSLYYEQYF. Here the CDR3 DNA reads TGTGCCACCTACAGTAGCGGGAGCCTTTACTACGAGCAGTACTTC.

The J gene is TRBJ2-3, the V gene TRBV5-3; D is uncertain. TRBV5-3 has ORF status, its function being uncertain. Trimming cost V 2 bases and J 11 bases, with 12 bases left between them. CDR3 length: 12 residues. The DNA of the CDR3 is TGTGCCAGAAGCTTCGCTAAGCCGAGGCAGTATTTT. Its protein product is CARSFAKPRQYF.

V and J are TRBV4-3 and TRBJ2-7, with a tentative D call TRBD1 (6 bases). The V end lost 2 bases, the J end lost 4 bases, and 12 bases lay between the germline ends. Germline V gene sequence: CDR1 LGHNA, CDR2 YSLEER. The CDR3 is made up of 14 amino acids. The CDR3 coding sequence is TGCGCCAGCAGCCAATATTGGCAGGGGTACGAGCAGTACTTC. It codes for CASSQYWQGYEQYF.

This clone was seen a single time. CDR3: CASSFAPISYEQYF. CDR3 in DNA: TGTGCCAGCAGTTTTGCGCCAATATCCTACGAGCAGTACTTC. The rearrangement joins TRBV27 to TRBJ2-7; D remains ambiguous. The CDR3 is made up of 14 amino acids. The germline gives CDR1 MNHEY, CDR2 SMNVEV (reference sequence). V was shortened by 3 bases and J by 1 base, with 10 bases between the two germline ends.

The chain recombines TRBV7-9 with TRBJ2-1; 10 bases are shared with TRBD2. V dropped 2 bases and J dropped 5; count of bases not matched to a gene: 15. This CDR3 spans 19 amino acids. CDR1 and CDR2 (germline): SEHNR, FQNEAQ (reference sequence). This CDR3 reads CASSLKERAGGIIDNEQFF. CDR3 nucleotides: TGTGCCAGCAGCTTAAAAGAGAGAGCGGGAGGGATTATCGACAATGAGCAGTTCTTC. Using reference TRBV7-9 and TRBJ2-1 for the parts outside the CDR3, the full variable domain is DTGVSQNPRHKITKRGQNVTFRCDPISEHNRLYWYRQTLGQGPEFLTYFQNEAQLEKSRLLSDRFSAERPKGSFSTLEIQRTEQGDSAMYLCASSLKERAGGIIDNEQFFGPGTRLTVL.

This clone was recorded only once. This chain joins TRBV18 and TRBJ2-2; D is ambiguous. Trimming took off 4 bases at V and 7 bases at J, with 10 bases between the two ends. This CDR3 region has 13 residues. Germline V gives CDR1 KGHSH, CDR2 LQKENI. The CDR3 nucleotides read TGTGCCAGCTCACTCATTAGTGACGGGGAGCTGTTTTTT. Translated, it gives CASSLISDGELFF. Looking up the rest from reference TRBV18 and TRBJ2-2 gives the full variable domain: NAGVMQNPRHLVRRRGQEARLRCSPMKGHSHVYWYRQLPEEGLKFMVYLQKENIIDESGMPKERFSAEFPKEGPSILRIQQVVRGDSAAYFCASSLISDGELFFGEGSRLTVL.

This clone was observed a single time. The rearrangement uses TRBV5-1 and TRBJ1-3; D is uncertain. The CDR3 totals 14 residues. V lost 5 bases and J 0 bases, leaving 9 bases between the germline ends. Germline V lookup: CDR1 SGHRS, CDR2 YFSETQ. The CDR3 is CASRSFLSGNTIYF. CDR3 nucleotide sequence: TGCGCCAGCAGATCGTTCCTCTCTGGAAACACCATATATTTT.

The genes are TRBV19 and TRBJ1-1; the D gene is possibly TRBD1 (6 bases). Trimming pared 5 bases from V and 5 bases from J, leaving 15 bases between. Germline V gene data show CDR1 as LNHDA and CDR2 as SQIVND (reference sequence). The CDR3 is 14 amino acids. The CDR3 protein is CASSGLGAGTEAFF. DNA for the CDR3: TGTGCCAGTAGTGGGTTGGGGGCAGGAACTGAAGCTTTCTTT.